These T cell receptor beta chains were read from a single sample in a study of blood T cell repertoires in COVID-19. Generated by immunoSEQ multiplex PCR, the TCRdb table keeps only in-frame clones and is missing some. The sample consists of 300,000 or so clones, about 93% of them appearing once. Input material: PBMCs or T cells enriched from blood (not recorded which). These receptors were collected from a woman aged 25 to 39 who had recovered from COVID-19. Both conserved end residues are part of each CDR3. D genes are given only for firm matches. Clone sizes are given selectively: once, few, many, or a class where the clone is expanded.

abundance	d_gene	v_gene	j_gene	CDR3aa	CDR3nt
-	TRBD1	TRBV7-9	TRBJ1-4	CASPGTGENGEKLFF	TGTGCCAGCCCCGGGACAGGGGAGAATGGGGAAAAACTGTTTTTT
-	TRBD2	TRBV19	TRBJ2-2	CASSKGLAGVANPGELFF	TGTGCCAGTAGTAAAGGACTAGCGGGAGTAGCAAATCCCGGGGAGCTGTTTTTT
once	-	TRBV7-2	TRBJ1-5	CASSSNNPGQHQPQHF	TGTGCCAGCAGTTCAAACAATCCGGGACAACACCAGCCCCAGCATTTT
once	-	TRBV6-1	TRBJ2-5	CASSENARALGAQYF	TGTGCCAGCAGTGAAAACGCCAGGGCCCTAGGGGCCCAGTACTTC
-	-	TRBV7-8	TRBJ1-5	CASRPGQSNQPQHF	TGTGCCAGCAGACCAGGACAGAGCAATCAGCCCCAGCATTTT
-	TRBD1	TRBV3-1/TRBV3-2	TRBJ1-5	CASSEGQGNQPQHF	TGTGCCAGCAGCGAAGGACAGGGAAATCAGCCCCAGCATTTT
-	-	TRBV11-2	TRBJ2-5	CASSLTGSGSQETQYF	TGTGCCAGCAGCTTGACAGGAAGTGGCAGCCAAGAGACCCAGTACTTC
once	TRBD2	TRBV10-3	TRBJ2-1	CAIMGVAGDEQFF	TGTGCCATAATGGGGGTAGCGGGCGATGAGCAGTTCTTC
-	-	TRBV6-5	TRBJ2-1	CATSVGEVKGNEQFF	TGTGCCACAAGCGTGGGGGAGGTGAAAGGGAATGAGCAGTTCTTC
-	TRBD2	TRBV5-6	TRBJ2-2	CASSYYGLAEANTGELFF	TGTGCCAGCAGCTACTATGGACTAGCTGAAGCGAACACCGGGGAGCTGTTTTTT
-	TRBD1	TRBV7-6	TRBJ2-5	CASTFGDRGIQETQYF	TGTGCCAGCACCTTCGGGGACAGGGGAATCCAAGAGACCCAGTACTTC
-	-	TRBV5-4	TRBJ2-5	CASSLGGRVEETQYF	TGTGCCAGCAGCTTGGGGGGGCGGGTTGAAGAGACCCAGTACTTC
-	-	TRBV6-5	TRBJ1-2	CASDRSYGYTF	TGTGCCAGCGACAGATCCTATGGCTACACCTTC
-	TRBD1	TRBV29-1	TRBJ2-3	CSVGQGAGDTQYF	TGCAGCGTTGGACAGGGGGCGGGAGATACGCAGTATTTT
-	TRBD2	TRBV11-3	TRBJ2-3	CASSLGLAGSTDTQYF	TGTGCCAGCAGCTTAGGGCTAGCGGGGAGCACAGATACGCAGTATTTT
-	TRBD2	TRBV28	TRBJ2-7	CASSIPGTSVYEQYF	TGTGCCAGCAGTATACCCGGGACTAGCGTCTACGAGCAGTACTTC
-	TRBD1	TRBV29-1	TRBJ2-2	CSVKGQGVSGELFF	TGCAGCGTTAAGGGACAGGGGGTATCCGGGGAGCTGTTTTTT
-	TRBD2	TRBV19	TRBJ2-7	CASSIVPPASGMSYEQYF	TGTGCCAGTAGTATAGTCCCGCCGGCTAGCGGGATGTCCTACGAGCAGTACTTC
-	TRBD2	TRBV5-1	TRBJ2-2	CASSLVPGLVSPGELFF	TGCGCCAGCAGCTTGGTCCCGGGACTAGTTTCTCCCGGGGAGCTGTTTTTT
-	-	TRBV5-4	TRBJ2-7	CASSSLYEQYF	TGTGCCAGCAGTTCACTTTACGAGCAGTACTTC
-	-	TRBV5-1	TRBJ1-1	CASRPQSGNTEAFF	TGCGCCAGCAGACCCCAATCAGGAAACACTGAAGCTTTCTTT
few	-	TRBV9	TRBJ1-1	CASSVEVGNTEAFF	TGTGCCAGCAGCGTAGAAGTCGGGAACACTGAAGCTTTCTTT
-	-	TRBV24-1	TRBJ2-5	CATSDPGHLQETQYF	TGTGCCACCAGTGACCCAGGACACCTACAAGAGACCCAGTACTTC
-	TRBD2	TRBV7-9	TRBJ2-3	CASSPPGGSVTDTQYF	TGTGCCAGCAGCCCGCCGGGCGGGAGTGTCACAGATACGCAGTATTTT
-	-	TRBV28	TRBJ2-7	CASSLASNREWAYEQYF	TGTGCCAGCAGTTTAGCGTCAAACAGGGAATGGGCCTACGAGCAGTACTTC
-	TRBD1	TRBV3-1/TRBV3-2	TRBJ1-1	CASSLGTGAFF	TGTGCCAGCAGCCTCGGGACAGGAGCTTTCTTT
-	TRBD2	TRBV7-2	TRBJ2-7	CASSLAETRLAGGYEQYF	TGTGCCAGCAGCTTAGCGGAGACGAGACTAGCGGGGGGATACGAGCAGTACTTC
-	-	TRBV28	TRBJ1-5	CASSVRTARVNQPQHF	TGTGCCAGCAGTGTTCGGACAGCGAGGGTGAATCAGCCCCAGCATTTT
-	-	TRBV10-3	TRBJ2-6	CATQGVGPGANVLTF	TGTGCCACCCAGGGTGTAGGTCCTGGGGCCAACGTCCTGACTTTC
-	-	TRBV10-1	TRBJ2-1	CASSRQAASPYNEQFF	TGCGCCAGCAGTCGACAGGCCGCGAGCCCTTACAATGAGCAGTTCTTC
-	-	TRBV7-2	TRBJ1-5	CASSLRRSVQPQHF	TGTGCCAGCAGCCTCCGCCGAAGCGTGCAGCCCCAGCATTTT
-	-	TRBV9	TRBJ1-1	CASSASDGDTEAFF	TGTGCCAGCAGCGCCAGTGACGGGGACACTGAAGCTTTCTTT
-	-	TRBV7-3	TRBJ2-1	CASSLGGERSGEQFF	TGTGCCAGCAGCTTAGGCGGGGAAAGGAGCGGTGAGCAGTTCTTC
-	TRBD2	TRBV7-9	TRBJ2-1	CASSLTSGGYNEQFF	TGTGCCAGCAGCCTGACTAGCGGGGGGTACAATGAGCAGTTCTTC
once	TRBD1	TRBV19	TRBJ2-7	CASSSDRGLYEQYF	TGTGCCAGTAGTTCTGACAGGGGGCTCTACGAGCAGTACTTC
-	TRBD2	TRBV19	TRBJ2-1	CASSIDSGRAKDNEQFF	TGTGCCAGTAGTATCGATAGCGGGAGGGCCAAGGACAATGAGCAGTTCTTC
-	-	TRBV3-1/TRBV3-2	TRBJ1-2	CASSSNTAGWRNYGYTF	TGTGCCAGCAGCTCGAACACGGCAGGTTGGAGGAACTATGGCTACACCTTC
-	TRBD2	TRBV18	TRBJ2-5	CASSPLSSAGGYQETQYF	TGTGCCAGCTCACCACTTTCTTCGGCGGGAGGGTACCAAGAGACCCAGTACTTC
-	TRBD2	TRBV30	TRBJ2-1	CAWWGRREVSYNEQFF	TGTGCCTGGTGGGGACGGCGGGAGGTCTCCTACAATGAGCAGTTCTTC
once	TRBD1	TRBV5-6	TRBJ1-1	CASSIGQGLLKTEAFF	TGTGCCAGCAGCATTGGACAGGGTTTATTGAAAACTGAAGCTTTCTTT
-	-	TRBV30	TRBJ1-5	CAWSVNRQSYSNQPQHF	TGTGCCTGGAGTGTAAACCGACAGTCTTATAGCAATCAGCCCCAGCATTTT
-	-	TRBV28	TRBJ1-1	CASSSLRGRDTEAFF	TGTGCCAGCAGTTCCCTACGGGGGAGGGACACTGAAGCTTTCTTT
-	-	TRBV6-5	TRBJ1-1	CASRRDTLNTEAFF	TGTGCCAGCAGGAGGGACACCTTGAACACTGAAGCTTTCTTT
-	TRBD1	TRBV5-5	TRBJ1-6	CASSLGGQNSPLHF	TGTGCCAGCAGCTTGGGGGGACAGAATTCACCCCTCCACTTT
-	TRBD1	TRBV9	TRBJ1-5	CASSASTGGMEPQHF	TGTGCCAGCAGCGCCTCGACAGGGGGAATGGAGCCCCAGCATTTT
-	-	TRBV12-5	TRBJ1-1	CASGYTQGPEGAFF	TGTGCTAGTGGTTACACTCAGGGGCCCGAGGGGGCTTTCTTT
-	-	TRBV20-1	TRBJ1-1	CSASWMAGLTEAFF	TGCAGTGCTAGTTGGATGGCGGGCCTGACTGAAGCTTTCTTT
-	-	TRBV28	TRBJ1-5	CASRPGGSNQPQHF	TGTGCCAGCAGACCTGGCGGTAGCAATCAGCCCCAGCATTTT
-	-	TRBV19	TRBJ1-1	CASSIGVGKGTEAFF	TGTGCCAGTAGTATAGGAGTGGGCAAAGGCACTGAAGCTTTCTTT
-	TRBD2	TRBV7-2	TRBJ2-7	CASSLQISGRDYEQYF	TGTGCCAGCAGCTTACAGATTAGCGGGAGGGACTACGAGCAGTACTTC
-	-	TRBV7-9	TRBJ1-1	CASSLGRSGTEAFF	TGTGCCAGCAGCTTAGGTAGGTCAGGAACTGAAGCTTTCTTT
-	TRBD2	TRBV7-8	TRBJ2-7	CASSTSGTSGRGYEQYF	TGTGCCAGCAGCACCTCCGGGACTAGCGGGAGAGGGTACGAGCAGTACTTC
-	TRBD1	TRBV5-6	TRBJ1-2	CASSGRTGVSGYTF	TGTGCCAGCAGCGGCCGGACAGGCGTTTCTGGCTACACCTTC
-	TRBD2	TRBV27	TRBJ2-1	CASRVLAGEGYEQFF	TGTGCCAGCAGGGTACTAGCGGGAGAGGGCTATGAGCAGTTCTTC
-	-	TRBV19	TRBJ2-7	CASSITPGEQYF	TGTGCCAGTAGTATAACCCCGGGGGAGCAGTACTTC